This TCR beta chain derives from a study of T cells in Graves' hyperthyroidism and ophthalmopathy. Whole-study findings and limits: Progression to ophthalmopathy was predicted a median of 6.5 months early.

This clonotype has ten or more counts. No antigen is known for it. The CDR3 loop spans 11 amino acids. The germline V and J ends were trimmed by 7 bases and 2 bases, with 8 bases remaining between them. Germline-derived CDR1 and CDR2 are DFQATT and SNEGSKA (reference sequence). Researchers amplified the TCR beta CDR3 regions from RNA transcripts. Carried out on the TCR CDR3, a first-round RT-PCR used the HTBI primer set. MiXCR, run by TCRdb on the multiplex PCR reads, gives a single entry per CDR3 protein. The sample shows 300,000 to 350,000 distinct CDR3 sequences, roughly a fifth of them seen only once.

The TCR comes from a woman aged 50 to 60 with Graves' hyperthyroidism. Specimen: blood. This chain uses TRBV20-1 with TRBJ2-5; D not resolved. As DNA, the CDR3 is TGCAGTGAAGGCAGGCAAGAGACCCAGTACTTC. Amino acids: CSEGRQETQYF.